This T cell receptor beta chain is drawn from a study of OX40 agonist ivuxolimab in advanced cancers. Study overall: Two patients with cutaneous melanoma and one with hepatocellular carcinoma, three in total, showed partial responses.

This table comes from immunoSEQ multiplex PCR, and its TCRdb copy is limited to in-frame clones, with some not included. The repertoire consists of more than 45,000 clones, with 80% to 90% occurring once and the leading ten covering approximately 3.5%. Trimming cost V 6 bases and J 6 bases; bases outside gene matches: 0. CDR3 size: 11 residues. Germline V gene sequence: CDR1 MNHNS, CDR2 SASEGT. The sequence came from an adult with an advanced solid tumor such as melanoma, head and neck, liver or kidney cancer. The V gene is TRBV6-1, the J gene TRBJ1-2; 8 bases align to TRBD1. The input for sequencing was CD4+ or CD8+ T cells sorted from blood, taken in a trial of the OX40 agonist ivuxolimab. The CDR3 sequence: CASRTGDGYTF. DNA for the CDR3: TGTGCCAGCAGGACAGGGGATGGCTACACCTTC.